Presented here are 16 T cell receptor beta chains from one specimen sequenced in a study of human T cells and chemical hapten exposure. Noted time point: patch test 1, 2 weeks after DPC sensitization. Treatment denoted: therapeutic diphenylcyclopropenone sensitization with weekly scalp DPC. TCRdb used MiXCR to reprocess the RACE reads, holding one entry per CDR3 protein. The sample lists 90,000 to 120,000 distinct CDR3 sequences; 11% were seen once. The sample in question was whole blood, obtained in connection with sensitization to the hapten diphenylcyclopropenone (DPC). The receptors derive from a woman in her thirties or forties with alopecia areata. Some clones in this sample may be carry-over from other donors' samples.

In this sample, this clonotype turned up many times. J is TRBJ2-7 and V is TRBV9; D is tentatively TRBD1 or TRBD2 (5 bases each). Trimming shortened V by 4 bases and J by 0 bases, and 11 bases separated the two germline ends. The CDR3 is 14 amino acids. Germline CDR1 and CDR2: SGDLS and YYNGEE. The CDR3 DNA sequence: TGTGCCAGCAGCCCTCCTGGGGGCTCCTACGAGCAGTACTTC. Amino acid sequence: CASSPPGGSYEQYF.

The chain uses TRBV5-8 and TRBJ2-1; TRBD1 is a possible D gene (5 bases). The V end was cut by 0 bases, the J end by 6 bases, with 22 bases between. This CDR3 is 18 amino acids long. From germline, CDR1 is SGHTS and CDR2 YDEGEE. In DNA, the CDR3 is TGTGCCAGCAGCTTGGTCCCTTGGGGCAGGGAAGTCCGCAATGAGCAGTTCTTC. Residues: CASSLVPWGREVRNEQFF.

The genes are TRBV12-3 or TRBV12-4 and TRBJ2-3; D is perhaps TRBD2 (6 bases). V lost 6 bases to trimming and J lost 3 bases, with 16 bases between them. The CDR3 runs 15 residues. In DNA, the CDR3 is TGTGCCAGCAGCTCGGGGCTAGCGAAAACAGATACGCAGTATTTT. This gives the protein CASSSGLAKTDTQYF.

This clonotype was seen at least ten times. The J gene is TRBJ1-1, the V gene TRBV5-6, with D possibly matching TRBD1 (5 bases). Trimming took 3 bases from V and 7 from J, leaving 10 bases between them. Germline lookup yields CDR1 SGHDT and CDR2 YYEEEE. The CDR3 consists of 12 residues. CDR3 nucleotide sequence: TGTGCCAGCAGCTCAGGCCAGGGTGAAGCTTTCTTT. Amino acid sequence: CASSSGQGEAFF. The full variable domain, with the rest looked up from reference TRBV5-6 and TRBJ1-1, is DAGVTQSPTHLIKTRGQQVTLRCSPKSGHDTVSWYQQALGQGPQFIFQYYEEEERQRGNFPDRFSGHQFPNYSSELNVNALLLGDSALYLCASSSGQGEAFFGQGTRLTVV.

This clonotype was found many times. The rearrangement joins TRBV10-3 to TRBJ2-7; possible D gene TRBD1, 7 bases. This CDR3 is built from 11 residues. The germline gives CDR1 ENHRY, CDR2 SYGVKD. The V end lost 6 bases, the J end lost 6 bases, and 9 bases lay between the germline ends. The CDR3 coding sequence is TGTGCCATCAGGCGGGACAGCGAGCAGTACTTC. It codes for CAIRRDSEQYF.

This clonotype was observed a handful of times. V gene TRBV30 combines with J gene TRBJ2-3; D possibly corresponds to TRBD1 (6 bases). CDR3 length: 16 residues. Germline V gene sequence: CDR1 GTSNPN, CDR2 SVGIG (reference sequence). Trimming stripped 1 base from V and 2 bases from J, with 16 bases between. Written as DNA, the CDR3 is TGTGCCTGGAGTGACTCGGCAGGGGCGAACACAGATACGCAGTATTTT. This translates into CAWSDSAGANTDTQYF. The whole variable domain, filled in from reference TRBV30 and TRBJ2-3, reads SQTIHQWPATLVQPVGSPLSLECTVEGTSNPNLYWYRQAAGRGLQLLFYSVGIGQISSEVPQNLSASRPQDRQFILSSKKLLLSDSGFYLCAWSDSAGANTDTQYFGPGTRLTVL.

This clonotype was recorded a few times. The genes are TRBV20-1 and TRBJ2-3; TRBD1 might be the D (5 bases). Germline CDR1 and CDR2: DFQATT and SNEGSKA (reference sequence). The V end was cut by 0 bases, the J end by 5 bases, with 15 bases between. The CDR3 consists of 15 residues. CDR3 nucleotides: TGCAGTGCTAGAGATCCGCGGCAGGGTGAAGATACGCAGTATTTT. Translating gives CSARDPRQGEDTQYF.

The rearrangement joins TRBV2 to TRBJ1-1, with D perhaps TRBD1 (5 bases). Trimming stripped 6 bases from V and 5 bases from J, with 13 bases between. Germline V gene sequence: CDR1 SNHLY, CDR2 FYNNEI. This CDR3 contains 13 residues. CDR3 DNA: TGTGCCAGCAGAGCAGAGACAGTTACTGAAGCTTTCTTT. Protein product: CASRAETVTEAFF.

This clonotype was observed many times. The V call is TRBV25-1, the J call TRBJ1-2; no definite D call. The germline V gene encodes CDR1 MGHDK and CDR2 SYGVNS. Trimming left V 1 base short and J 2 bases short, with 5 bases between. The CDR3 spans 13 residues. CDR3 residues: CASSESGNYGYTF. In DNA form, the CDR3 reads TGTGCCAGCAGTGAATCGGGAAACTATGGCTACACCTTC.

This clonotype came up a few times. The J gene is TRBJ2-7, the V gene TRBV14, with TRBD2 matching 7 bases. The V segment lost 2 bases and the J segment 3 bases; nucleotides outside the gene matches: 7. Germline CDR1 SGHDN, CDR2 FVKESK. This CDR3 comprises 15 residues. CDR3 in amino acids: CASSQPEGGIYEQYF. In DNA, the CDR3 is TGTGCCAGCAGCCAACCCGAGGGAGGGATCTACGAGCAGTACTTC.

This clonotype occurred a few times. The chain is built from TRBV30 and TRBJ1-3, with 8 nucleotides matching TRBD1. CDR1 and CDR2 from the germline V gene are GTSNPN and SVGIG (reference sequence). The CDR3 consists of 14 residues. Trimming cost V 3 bases and J 4 bases; bases outside gene matches: 5. As DNA, the CDR3 is TGTGCCTGGAGCTCAGGGGGCTTGGGAAACACCATATATTTT. Residues: CAWSSGGLGNTIYF.

V and J are TRBV2 and TRBJ2-2; maybe TRBD1 (6 bases). The CDR3 sequence is 15 residues long. Germline loops: CDR1 SNHLY, CDR2 FYNNEI. V lost 6 bases, J lost 1 base, and 12 bases lay in between. The CDR3 DNA reads as TGTGCCAGCAGGGCCGGGACAATGAACACCGGGGAGCTGTTTTTT. This encodes CASRAGTMNTGELFF.

This clonotype was found many times. The V call is TRBV6-4, the J call TRBJ1-2; 7 bases agree with TRBD1. Trimming cost V 9 bases and J 6 bases; bases outside gene matches: 4. Germline V lookup: CDR1 MRHNA, CDR2 SNTAGT. CDR3 length: 11 amino acids. DNA of the CDR3: TGTGCCAGAGACAGGGTGGATGGCTACACCTTC. Protein product: CARDRVDGYTF.

This clonotype came up a few times. The chain links TRBV21-1 to TRBJ2-3; TRBD1, as called in the table, went unchecked against the DNA. TRBV21-1 constitutes a pseudogene. The CDR3 has 15 residues. The CDR3 spells CASSKGSSVLGTQYF. CDR3 sequence (DNA): TGTGCCAGCAGCAAAGGGTCGTCTGTCCTGGGTACGCAGTATTTT.

Concerning this clonotype itself: Being one base from a much bigger clone, this may be a read error. The rearrangement joins TRBV7-9 to TRBJ2-1; D is possibly TRBD1 (5 bases). CDR1 and CDR2 (germline): SEHNR, FQNEAQ (reference sequence). This CDR3 has 13 residues. In DNA form, the CDR3 reads TGTGTCAGCAGCTTTAGACAGTACAATGAGCAGTTCTTC. It is translated as CVSSFRQYNEQFF.

This clonotype was found a few times. V and J are TRBV28 and TRBJ2-7; D remains ambiguous. Per germline, CDR1 MDHEN and CDR2 SYDVKM. CDR3 length equals 12 residues. Between the trimmed V and J ends, which lost 5 bases and 3 bases, there was a span of 8 bases. CDR3 coding DNA: TGTGCCAGCAGTCCCCTCCTCTACGAGCAGTACTTC. It specifies CASSPLLYEQYF.